One and the same sample provided the 10 T cell receptor beta chains below, sequenced in a study of synovial regulatory T cells in juvenile arthritis. TCRdb keeps only in-frame clones here, not all; method: immunoSEQ multiplex PCR. Its table lists roughly 9,900 clones. Sequencing used Treg cells from blood. Stated subset: remaining (HLA-DR-negative) circulating blood Treg cells. Source of these receptors: a donor under 30 with juvenile idiopathic arthritis.

The V gene is TRBV9, the J gene TRBJ1-4. Germline V lookup: CDR1 SGDLS, CDR2 YYNGEE. This CDR3 has 12 amino acids. No nucleotide data were recorded. CDR3: CASSYGGGKLFF.

The chain recombines TRBV7-8 with TRBJ2-7; TCRdb calls TRBD2, which cannot be checked without DNA. This CDR3 is built from 13 residues. Only the protein sequence is given. Germline V lookup: CDR1 SGHVS, CDR2 FQNEAQ. The CDR3 sequence is CASSRDRGYEQYF.

The gene calls are TRBV6-6 and TRBJ2-7; TCRdb picks TRBD2, but there is no DNA to check that call. This CDR3 is built from 13 residues. The DNA sequence is not available. The germline V gene encodes CDR1 MNHNY and CDR2 SVGAGI (reference sequence). CDR3 loop: CASARDWGSEQYF.

The V call is TRBV10-2, the J call TRBJ1-4. Germline loops: CDR1 WSHSY, CDR2 SAAADI. The CDR3 is 13 amino acids. No DNA is listed. This chain's CDR3 is CASSVGLNEKLFF.

The chain recombines TRBV11-2 with TRBJ2-3. Germline V CDR1 and CDR2: SGHAT, FQNNGV. The CDR3 length is 15 residues. DNA for this receptor is not on file. CDR3: CASSLALRGQETQYF.

The genes are TRBV6-6 and TRBJ2-7; TCRdb's D call of TRBD2 is untestable without DNA. This CDR3 region has 16 residues. DNA is not recorded here. Germline V gene sequence: CDR1 MNHNY, CDR2 SVGAGI (reference sequence). The CDR3 here is CASSRLAGGTSYEQYF.

V usage is TRBV4-1 and J usage is TRBJ1-2; with no DNA, the TCRdb D assignment of TRBD1 cannot be verified. This CDR3 comprises 14 residues. The DNA sequence is not available. From germline, CDR1 is MGHRA and CDR2 YSYEKL. CDR3: CASSQEVNRTATFF.

The chain combines TRBV7-9 with TRBJ2-7; checking the TCRdb D call of TRBD1 is not possible without DNA. The germline V gene encodes CDR1 SEHNR and CDR2 FQNEAQ (reference sequence). The CDR3 loop spans 14 amino acids. DNA is not on record. This CDR3 is CASTPRRGPYEQYF.

The chain combines TRBV28 with TRBJ2-4; the TCRdb D gene call, TRBD1, has no DNA to confirm it. CDR3 size: 15 residues. The coding DNA is unavailable. CDR1 is MDHEN, CDR2 SYDVKM, per germline. This CDR3 reads CASSLWTGAKNIQYF.

The V and J genes are TRBV5-1 and TRBJ1-2; TCRdb's assignment of TRBD1 cannot be checked, as there is no DNA. This CDR3 is built from 15 residues. No DNA sequence was recorded. The germline gives CDR1 SGHRS, CDR2 YFSETQ. CDR3 protein: CASSLSNRGMYGYTF.